This T cell receptor beta chain is from a study of cytomegalovirus exposure and HLA in healthy donors (TCRdb year 2017). For the study in its entirety: According to an earlier analysis of around 600 of the donors, 200 million or so T cells yielded approximately 120 million unique TCR beta sequences and roughly 280 Gb of sequence data. About 300 gigabases of sequencing data and approximately 80 million unique TCR sequences were included in an early release covering about 600 HLA-typed donors. The genetic ancestry cluster associated with self-reported Caucasian donors included over 80% of the approximately 400 genotyped donors. The study was designed to test whether signatures of past pathogen exposure could be identified by cataloging public T cell receptors. The study used immunosequencing to profile the T cell repertoires of hundreds of subjects and linked those repertoires to cytomegalovirus serostatus. Besides the first cohort of about 730 subjects, a separate validation cohort made up of over 100 different subjects was used. To predict cytomegalovirus infection status, the study brought together high-throughput TCR immunosequencing, statistical association of individual TCRs with disease status, and machine learning. To study patterns of TCR occurrence, a later analysis re-analyzed previously published TCR beta repertoires from several hundred donors and added high-resolution HLA genotyping. In the later analysis, no new phenotypic data were used to find candidate immune exposures; instead, reliance was placed on TCR beta sequences and their occurrence across donors. In an earlier analysis of several hundred of the donors, high-throughput TCR beta sequencing was used to judge whether each TCR beta V gene segment behaved as functional or pseudogenic. Donor age, sex, ethnicity and CMV serostatus were compiled alongside the repertoire data. A later genetic analysis took genome-wide SNP genotypes for about three fifths of the 666 donors and used that subset as a discovery cohort. Every repertoire in the discovery cohort had been generated on one and the same sequencing platform. HLA typing covered class I and class II loci at four-digit resolution. The number of typed donors differed by locus: roughly 620-640 for A, B, C, DRB1 and DQB1; approximately 530 for DQA1; 606 for DPA1; and around 490 for DPB1. A handful of DR-DQ haplotypes were handled as single units for association and clustering because linkage in the cohort was strong. Among some 400 genotyped donors of the cohort, an average of around 240,000 unique TCR beta nucleotide sequences were sequenced per donor, roughly a sixth of them non-productive. The paper's findings and limits, for the study overall: The authors suggested that the approach could potentially be extended to other disease states and immunological phenotypes. Because some donors lacked HLA typing at each locus, the association tests relied only on the typed subset. The classifier was reported to diagnose cytomegalovirus status with high specificity and sensitivity in both the original cohort and the validation cohort. At a false discovery rate of 0.05, a later analysis linked around 17,000 TCR beta sequences to specific HLA alleles. The presence/absence analyses assumed that sequencing depth was roughly uniform across donors, and that assumption may not be true. In vitro tests confirmed that a few of the cytomegalovirus-associated TCR beta chains recognize cytomegalovirus antigens. According to a later analysis, TCR association rates differed among HLA loci, with DRB1 alleles showing the most associated TCRs and HLA-C alleles showing the fewest. Some IMGT-functional V segments, including TRBV6-2 and TRBV6-3, could not be told apart with the 87-base-pair reads, so those segments were excluded. Linkage disequilibrium might explain the correlated functional status among segregating V segments, but an unknown experimental factor could not be excluded. Over 15 rarely observed V segments, including chromosome 9 orphons, were excluded from the earlier analysis of several hundred of the donors because counts were too low. In an earlier analysis of approximately 590 of the donors, most TCR beta V segments were observed in productive rearrangements about 90% or about 30% of the time, broadly matching IMGT annotations. A cluster of highly shared sequence variants was judged likely to be a technical artifact of the sequencing pipeline. A further reported finding was that TCR beta sequences accurately predicted the HLA-A and HLA-B alleles for most subjects in the first cohort. According to a later genetic analysis, donors in an Asian-associated ancestry cluster had fewer N-insertions in productive TCRs than the approximately 700-donor mean. In a later analysis, most CMV-associated TCR beta chains were found to appear HLA-restricted, with HLA associations seemingly driven largely by CMV exposure. Across donors, most TCR sequences were observed very rarely, whereas some public TCRs were present in many individuals. A later analysis found that HLA-associated TCR beta chains were more clonally expanded and had lower generation probabilities than equally common non-associated chains. An association between a missense DCLRE1C variant and V-gene and J-gene trimming of TCR beta chains was found in a later genetic analysis and replicated in an independent cohort. In a later analysis, several top co-occurrence clusters were reported to appear linked to parvovirus B19, influenza, CMV and Epstein-Barr virus. For the cohort, immune exposure information was limited to CMV serostatus. The study listed 150 to 200 TCR beta chains as associated with cytomegalovirus. This cohort had only TCR beta chains sequenced, and the lack of alpha or paired-chain data limited which features could be detected. When HLA alleles, especially DR and DQ, strongly co-occurred, attributing TCR associations to individual alleles was difficult.

The library was made by the immunoSEQ multiplex PCR assay. For the multiplex PCR, a mixture combining 60 forward primers for TCR Vbeta segments and 13 reverse primers for TCR Jbeta segments was used. Amplification of the CDR3 region of rearranged TCR beta genes was performed with a multiplex PCR assay on genomic DNA. The amplified TCR beta libraries were sequenced on the Illumina HiSeq System as 87-base-pair reads. On the study's bioinformatics: A later analysis tallied roughly 80 million unique TCR beta chains across the 600 to 700 repertoires, and around 12 million of those chains were shared by two or more donors. To remove PCR and sequencing errors, raw reads were error-corrected and collapsed into unique sequences using a nearest-neighbor algorithm that merged closely related sequences. CDR3 sequences were aligned to IMGT reference sequences to assign V, D and J gene segments. For a sequence to be retained, a match of at least six nucleotides to both a V gene segment and a J gene segment was required. A rearrangement was called productive if the CDR3 had no stop codons and remained in frame with V and J, and every other rearrangement was called non-productive. Following IMGT convention, CDR3 was defined as the stretch from the second conserved V-encoded cysteine up to the conserved J-encoded phenylalanine. Sequences without an unambiguous match to a single V gene segment were excluded from the earlier analysis of several hundred of the donors. An earlier analysis of a few hundred of the donors classified V segments as functional when productive rearrangements were above 56.7% and as segregating when the standard deviation between donors was above 5%. A statistical classification framework was built to diagnose cytomegalovirus status from the catalog of TCR beta chain sequences. In a later analysis, TCR nucleotide sequences were compared against IMGT/GENE-DB human TR gene sequences so that V and J genes could be assigned. In a later analysis, CDR3 sequences and most-parsimonious VDJ recombination scenarios were assigned using the TCRdist pipeline. In a later analysis, each TCR beta chain was defined by its CDR3 amino acid sequence together with its V-gene family, and reads lacking a unique V-gene family were excluded. As a way to deal with suspected cross-contamination and a sequencing artifact, a later analysis dropped 592 nucleotide sequences that were highly shared and had low generation probability. For each public chain, a later analysis derived a clonal expansion index from normalized ranks of inferred template counts within each repertoire. In a later analysis, generation probabilities were computed with a VDJ recombination model fitted to out-of-frame rearrangements, and the resulting probabilities were checked against IGoR. In a later analysis, TCR-TCR, TCR-HLA and TCR-CMV co-occurrence was scored with hypergeometric tests, and a repertoire-size bias correction was applied to TCR pairs. To estimate false discovery rates, a later analysis permuted the HLA or CMV assignments 20 times. In a later analysis, co-occurring TCRs were grouped using DBSCAN, with TCRdist sequence similarity added in when clustering inside HLA-allele-positive subsets. Co-occurrence clustering excluded repertoires with fewer than 30,000 or more than 120,000 public chains, plus five with anomalous nucleotide sharing. Not all clones reach the TCRdb copy of this immuneACCESS table, which keeps in-frame sequences only. Checked studies attribute under half of the gap to unresolved V genes and leave the rest unexplained. The V and J calls and the clone size are those of that table, but D and trimming were determined from the DNA. For this sample there are approximately 300,000 clones; approximately 84% appear just once. Roughly 2% of the sample rests with the top ten.

On this clone: The antigen this receptor binds is unknown. Base qualities are not at hand, and no much larger clone is one base apart.

In total, 500 to 700 healthy bone marrow donors made up the cohort. At the time of sampling, all cohort members were nominally healthy, though unrecorded immune exposures were likely present. The donor was CMV seropositive and belonged to the group of 250 to 300 seropositive cohort members. A peripheral blood sample was provided by each donor, and peripheral blood mononuclear cells were used for TCR beta sequencing. The Qiagen DNeasy Blood Extraction Kit was used to extract genomic DNA from the blood cell samples. Unmatched junction bases come to 10, with V trimmed by 4 bases and J by 6 bases. Taken from the germline V gene, the CDR1 and CDR2 loops are SGHTS and YDEGEE. The CDR3 contains 17 residues, cysteine and phenylalanine counted. Solely the CDR3 DNA is kept, with 51 bases framed from the first base.

The sequencing input was PBMCs. The receptor comes from a woman between 40 and 55 years old in good health and CMV-seropositive. The chain employs TRBV5-8 and TRBJ1-4; TRBD1 agrees with 12 junctional bases. CDR3 loop: CASSAGTGGVLDEKLFF. DNA sequence: TGTGCCAGCAGCGCTGGGACAGGGGGCGTTCTCGATGAAAAACTGTTTTTT.